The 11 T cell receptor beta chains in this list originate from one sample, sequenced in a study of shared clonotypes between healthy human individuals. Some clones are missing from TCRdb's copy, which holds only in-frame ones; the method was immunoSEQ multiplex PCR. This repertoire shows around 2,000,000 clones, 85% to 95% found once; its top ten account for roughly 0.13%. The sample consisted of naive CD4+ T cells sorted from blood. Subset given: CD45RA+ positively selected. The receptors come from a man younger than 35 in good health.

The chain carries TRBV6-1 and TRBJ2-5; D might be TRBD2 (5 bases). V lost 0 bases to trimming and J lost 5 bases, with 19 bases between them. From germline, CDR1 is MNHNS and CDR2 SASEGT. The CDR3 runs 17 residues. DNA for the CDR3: TGTGCCAGCAGTGAAGCGCCAAATCCACACCGAGGGGAGACCCAGTACTTC. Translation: CASSEAPNPHRGETQYF.

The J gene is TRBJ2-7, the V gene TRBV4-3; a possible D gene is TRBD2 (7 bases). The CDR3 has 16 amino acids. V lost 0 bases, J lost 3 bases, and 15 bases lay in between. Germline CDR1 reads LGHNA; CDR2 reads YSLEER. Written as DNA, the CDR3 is TGCGCCAGCAGCCAAGAGGGGGGGCCCACCGTCTACGAGCAGTACTTC. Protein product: CASSQEGGPTVYEQYF.

The CDR3 protein is CAWSRTKGGELFF. CDR3 bases: TGTGCCTGGAGTAGGACGAAGGGCGGGGAGCTGTTTTTT. This chain uses TRBV30 with TRBJ2-2; D uncertain. CDR3 length equals 13 residues. Germline V lookup: CDR1 GTSNPN, CDR2 SVGIG (reference sequence). V was pared by 2 bases and J by 7 bases, with 11 bases between.

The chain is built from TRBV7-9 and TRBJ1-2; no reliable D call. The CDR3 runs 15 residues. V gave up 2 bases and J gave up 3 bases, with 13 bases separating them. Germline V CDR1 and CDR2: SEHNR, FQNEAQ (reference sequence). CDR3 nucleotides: TGTGCCAGCAGCTTAAACTCTAACGGCTACTATGGCTACACCTTC. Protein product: CASSLNSNGYYGYTF.

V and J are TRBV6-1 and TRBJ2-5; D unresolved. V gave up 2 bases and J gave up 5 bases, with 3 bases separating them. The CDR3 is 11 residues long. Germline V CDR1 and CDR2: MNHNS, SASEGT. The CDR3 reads CASSESETQYF. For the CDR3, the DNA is TGTGCCAGCAGTGAATCGGAGACCCAGTACTTC.

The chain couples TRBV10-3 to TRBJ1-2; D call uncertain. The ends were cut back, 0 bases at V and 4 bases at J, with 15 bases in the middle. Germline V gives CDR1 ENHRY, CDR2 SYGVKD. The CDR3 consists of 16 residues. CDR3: CAISESSISVTYGYTF. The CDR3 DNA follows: TGTGCCATCAGTGAGTCGAGTATCTCGGTGACCTATGGCTACACCTTC.

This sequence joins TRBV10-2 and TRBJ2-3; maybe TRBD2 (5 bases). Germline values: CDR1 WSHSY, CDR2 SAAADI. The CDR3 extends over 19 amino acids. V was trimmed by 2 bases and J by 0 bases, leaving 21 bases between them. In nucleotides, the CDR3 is TGCGCCAGCAGTGAGACCCCCCTCCTAGCTTTTCTTAGCACAGATACGCAGTATTTT. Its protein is CASSETPLLAFLSTDTQYF.

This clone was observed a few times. In DNA, the CDR3 is TGTGCCAGCAGCGTAGAGTTTAATTCACCCCTCCACTTT. It yields the protein CASSVEFNSPLHF. V and J are TRBV7-2 and TRBJ1-6, with D unclear. This CDR3 has 13 amino acids. The germline gives CDR1 SGHTA, CDR2 FQGNSA. The ends were cut back, 5 bases at V and 6 bases at J, with 8 bases in the middle.

CDR3 sequence (DNA): TGTGCCAGCAGTCCCCCTCTCGCGCAGGGGGGCAGCAATCAGCCCCAGCATTTT. It specifies CASSPPLAQGGSNQPQHF. V and J are TRBV28 and TRBJ1-5, with 7 bases aligning to TRBD1. The V gene's germline CDR1 is MDHEN and CDR2 SYDVKM. The ends lost 5 bases at V and 1 base at J; junction bases unmatched: 14. The CDR3 totals 18 residues.

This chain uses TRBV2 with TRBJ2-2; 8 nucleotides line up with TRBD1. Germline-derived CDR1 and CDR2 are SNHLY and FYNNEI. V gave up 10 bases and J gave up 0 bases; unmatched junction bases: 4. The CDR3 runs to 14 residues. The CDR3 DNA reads TGTGCCACCCGGACAGGGCCGAACACCGGGGAGCTGTTTTTT. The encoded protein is CATRTGPNTGELFF.

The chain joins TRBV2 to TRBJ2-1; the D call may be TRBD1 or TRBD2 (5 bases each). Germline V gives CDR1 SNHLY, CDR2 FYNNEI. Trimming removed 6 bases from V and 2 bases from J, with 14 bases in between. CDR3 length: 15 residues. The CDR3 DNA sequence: TGTGCCAGCAGGGTTGATTGGGACCCCTACAATGAGCAGTTCTTC. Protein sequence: CASRVDWDPYNEQFF.